The 24 T cell receptor beta chains in this list originate from one sample, sequenced in a study of T cell changes during pregnancy in multiple sclerosis. Method: immunoSEQ multiplex PCR; TCRdb's copy keeps in-frame clones and lacks some. The sample consists of about 60,000 clones, about nine tenths of them appearing once. The starting material was CD4+ T cells from peripheral blood mononuclear cells, obtained in the first trimester of pregnancy. The receptors were sampled from a female donor with multiple sclerosis, enrolled in a pregnancy study.

The chain employs TRBV2 and TRBJ2-4; 8 positions agree with TRBD2. The germline CDR1 and CDR2 sequences are SNHLY and FYNNEI. This CDR3 contains 14 residues. The ends lost 7 bases at V and 6 bases at J; junction bases unmatched: 8. The CDR3 coding sequence is TGTGCCAGCAACCAGCGGGGGATCGGAAACATTCAGTACTTC. Encoded protein: CASNQRGIGNIQYF.

This clone came up once. The chain links TRBV29-1 to TRBJ2-1; 9 bases match TRBD2. The length of the CDR3 is 14 residues. J lost 4 bases, V lost 6 bases, and 7 bases had no gene match. Germline V gene sequence: CDR1 SQVTM, CDR2 ANQGSEA. The CDR3 here is CSVAGAGGYNEQFF. CDR3 DNA: TGCAGCGTCGCCGGGGCGGGGGGGTACAATGAGCAGTTCTTC.

The chain joins TRBV4-3 to TRBJ1-6; D possibly corresponds to TRBD1 (6 bases). V dropped 6 bases and J dropped 7 bases, with 13 bases sitting between them. CDR3 length: 14 residues. CDR1 and CDR2 (germline): LGHNA, YSLEER. The CDR3 coding sequence is TGCGCCAGCAGAGGCACAGGGCAGAATTCACCCCTCCACTTT. It encodes CASRGTGQNSPLHF.

Here the CDR3 reads CASSRDRVGTQYF. The CDR3 bases are TGTGCCAGTAGCCGGGACAGGGTGGGGACCCAGTACTTC. The chain has TRBV19 and TRBJ2-5; TRBD1 matches at 9 bases. Germline V CDR1 and CDR2: LNHDA, SQIVND (reference sequence). The CDR3 sequence is 13 residues long. Trimming took 6 bases from V and 7 from J; bases not matched to a gene: 6.

The chain is built from TRBV28 and TRBJ2-1; 7 positions match TRBD2. The ends lost 3 bases at V and 6 bases at J; junction bases unmatched: 11. Germline CDR1 is MDHEN and CDR2 is SYDVKM. The CDR3 sequence is 16 residues long. The CDR3 sequence: CASSFWTRMDGNEQFF. The CDR3 DNA reads as TGTGCCAGCAGTTTTTGGACTAGGATGGACGGCAATGAGCAGTTCTTC.

The V gene is TRBV4-2, the J gene TRBJ1-2; TRBD1 agrees at 7 bases. Per germline, CDR1 LGHNA and CDR2 YNFKEQ. CDR3 length: 17 residues. Trimming cost V 3 bases and J 3 bases; bases outside gene matches: 13. In nucleotides, the CDR3 is TGTGCCAGCAGCCAGGATGACAGGGTCCCTAGTGACTATGGCTACACCTTC. Its translation: CASSQDDRVPSDYGYTF.

The chain carries TRBV30 and TRBJ2-6; 8 nucleotides agree with TRBD1. This CDR3 is 16 amino acids long. Per the germline V gene, CDR1 is GTSNPN and CDR2 is SVGIG (reference sequence). Trimming at V came to 5 bases and at J to 4 bases, leaving 10 bases not matched to a gene. The CDR3 nucleotides read TGTGCCTGGGAAAGTCAGGGGGCGGGGGGGGCCAACGTCCTGACTTTC. Amino acid sequence: CAWESQGAGGANVLTF.

The J gene is TRBJ2-5, the V gene TRBV5-6, with 8 nucleotides matching TRBD1. Germline V gene lookup returns CDR1 SGHDT and CDR2 YYEEEE. J was trimmed by 1 base and V by 4 bases; bases with no gene match: 6. The CDR3 consists of 15 residues. CDR3 amino acids: CASSQVTGGQETQYF. CDR3 nucleotides: TGTGCCAGCAGCCAGGTAACAGGGGGCCAAGAGACCCAGTACTTC.

The chain employs TRBV4-1 and TRBJ1-3; a possible D gene is TRBD1 (5 bases). The CDR3 loop spans 15 amino acids. Germline V CDR1 and CDR2: MGHRA, YSYEKL. V shed 4 bases and J shed 4 bases, with 14 bases lying between them. The CDR3 sequence: CASSPGGVLGNTIYF. The CDR3 DNA is TGCGCCAGCAGCCCCGGGGGGGTGTTAGGAAACACCATATATTTT.

V gene TRBV7-2 combines with J gene TRBJ1-2; the D gene is possibly TRBD1 (5 bases). This CDR3 spans 13 amino acids. V was clipped by 3 bases and J by 3 bases, with 8 bases between them. Germline V gives CDR1 SGHTA, CDR2 FQGNSA. CDR3 in amino acids: CASSFRGDYGYTF. The CDR3 DNA reads as TGTGCCAGCAGCTTCCGGGGGGACTATGGCTACACCTTC.

In this sample, this clone turned up many times. CDR3 residues: CASSQNGGALSYNEQFF. The CDR3, as DNA: TGTGCCAGCAGCCAAAATGGCGGGGCCCTATCCTACAATGAGCAGTTCTTC. The chain uses TRBV4-2 and TRBJ2-1, with D tentatively TRBD2 (6 bases). CDR1 is LGHNA, CDR2 YNFKEQ, per germline. CDR3 size: 17 residues. V was clipped by 2 bases and J by 1 base, with 15 bases between them.

The V and J genes are TRBV15 and TRBJ1-3; D gene uncertain. The germline CDR1 and CDR2 sequences are LNHNV and YYDKDF (reference sequence). This CDR3 comprises 16 residues. Between the trimmed V and J ends, which lost 0 bases and 2 bases, there was a span of 11 bases. The CDR3 spells CATSRDWASTGNTIYF. The CDR3, as DNA: TGTGCCACCAGCAGAGATTGGGCTTCCACTGGAAACACCATATATTTT.

The V gene is TRBV9, the J gene TRBJ1-4; 9 nucleotides line up with TRBD1. Trimming took 4 bases from V and 4 from J; bases not matched to a gene: 5. The CDR3 is 15 amino acids. Looked up from germline, CDR1 is SGDLS and CDR2 is YYNGEE. In DNA form, the CDR3 reads TGTGCCAGCAGCCCCGGACAGGGGCTTAATGAAAAACTGTTTTTT. This codes for CASSPGQGLNEKLFF.

The sample holds one count of this clone. The chain has TRBV6-6 and TRBJ2-5, with D possibly being TRBD1 (6 bases). Germline V gene lookup returns CDR1 MNHNY and CDR2 SVGAGI (reference sequence). With 7 bases removed from V and 13 bases from J, the gap between germline ends came to 16 bases. The CDR3 contains 11 residues. Written as DNA, the CDR3 is TGTGCCAGCACCGAACCCACAGGGCCGTACTTC. This sequence encodes CASTEPTGPYF.

The V call is TRBV9, the J call TRBJ2-1; D not certain. CDR1 and CDR2 (germline): SGDLS, YYNGEE. V was pared by 0 bases and J by 4 bases, with 11 bases between. CDR3 length: 15 amino acids. DNA for the CDR3: TGTGCCAGCAGCGTAGCCGCGACACCGTACAATGAGCAGTTCTTC. This gives the protein CASSVAATPYNEQFF.

This sequence joins TRBV6-5 and TRBJ1-1, with TRBD1 as a possible D gene (5 bases). V lost 2 bases, J lost 6 bases, and 13 bases lay in between. The CDR3 sequence is 14 residues long. Per the germline V gene, CDR1 is MNHEY and CDR2 is SVGAGI. The CDR3 protein is CASSYDLGVAEAFF. CDR3 in DNA: TGTGCCAGCAGTTACGACCTAGGGGTCGCTGAAGCTTTCTTT.

The chain has TRBV7-8 and TRBJ2-3, with 10 bases fitting TRBD1. The CDR3 runs 14 residues. Germline V CDR1 and CDR2: SGHVS, FQNEAQ. Trimming removed 4 bases from V and 3 bases from J; junction bases left unmatched: 1. The CDR3 region is CASSSDRGTDTQYF. Written as DNA, the CDR3 is TGTGCCAGCAGCTCGGACAGGGGGACAGATACGCAGTATTTT.

The rearrangement uses TRBV9 and TRBJ2-2, with D tentatively TRBD2 (6 bases). Germline V gives CDR1 SGDLS, CDR2 YYNGEE. The V gene lost 1 base and the J gene lost 7 bases, with 8 bases spanning the gap. The CDR3 is 13 residues long. The CDR3 sequence is CASSVRGSGELFF. The DNA for the CDR3 is TGTGCCAGCAGCGTACGGGGGAGCGGGGAGCTGTTTTTT.

V and J are TRBV5-4 and TRBJ1-2; D is possibly TRBD1 (5 bases). Looked up from germline, CDR1 is SGHNT and CDR2 is YYREEE (reference sequence). Trimming removed 0 bases at V and 4 bases at J, with 7 bases between. This CDR3 region has 13 residues. The CDR3 is CASSLVQAYGYTF. The CDR3 DNA reads as TGTGCCAGCAGCTTGGTACAGGCCTATGGCTACACCTTC.

The rearrangement joins TRBV2 to TRBJ1-1, with D tentatively TRBD1 (5 bases). The CDR3 length is 15 residues. Germline V lookup: CDR1 SNHLY, CDR2 FYNNEI. With 3 bases removed from V and 1 base from J, the gap between germline ends came to 12 bases. The CDR3 is CASSDVTGPNTEAFF. For the CDR3, the DNA is TGTGCCAGCAGTGACGTAACAGGACCGAACACTGAAGCTTTCTTT. Using reference TRBV2 and TRBJ1-1 for the parts outside the CDR3, the full variable domain is EPEVTQTPSHQVTQMGQEVILRCVPISNHLYFYWYRQILGQKVEFLVSFYNNEISEKSEIFDDQFSVERPDGSNFTLKIRSTKLEDSAMYFCASSDVTGPNTEAFFGQGTRLTVV.

The chain joins TRBV19 to TRBJ1-6; 9 bases align to TRBD1. The CDR3 has 15 residues. Germline trimming cut 5 bases from V and 7 bases from J; bases unmatched to any gene: 6. Germline V gene sequence: CDR1 LNHDA, CDR2 SQIVND (reference sequence). The CDR3 loop reads CASSPRTGENSPLHF. DNA of the CDR3: TGTGCCAGTAGTCCCCGGACAGGGGAGAATTCACCCCTCCACTTT.

This rearrangement joins TRBV4-3 to TRBJ1-1; D might be TRBD1 (6 bases). In germline, CDR1 is LGHNA, CDR2 YSLEER. V was trimmed by 0 bases and J by 10 bases, leaving 12 bases between them. CDR3 length: 13 residues. The CDR3 coding sequence is TGCGCCAGCAGCCAAGAAGGGGGAGGGACAGCTTTCTTT. Encoded protein: CASSQEGGGTAFF.

CDR3 loop: CASSQDLTALEAFF. Written as DNA, the CDR3 is TGCGCCAGCAGCCAAGATTTAACAGCCCTTGAAGCTTTCTTT. The chain uses TRBV4-3 and TRBJ1-1; D gene unclear. The V end lost 0 bases, the J end lost 7 bases, and 12 bases lay between the germline ends. The CDR3 totals 14 residues. CDR1 is LGHNA and CDR2 is YSLEER in the germline V gene.

The rearrangement joins TRBV19 to TRBJ2-2; TRBD2 matches at 9 bases. The germline V gene encodes CDR1 LNHDA and CDR2 SQIVND (reference sequence). This CDR3 region has 16 residues. The junction had 6 bases not matched to a gene; V was cut back by 5 bases and J by 2 bases. The CDR3 sequence: CASSAQRGVNTGELFF. The CDR3 DNA is TGTGCCAGTAGTGCCCAGCGGGGGGTTAACACCGGGGAGCTGTTTTTT.